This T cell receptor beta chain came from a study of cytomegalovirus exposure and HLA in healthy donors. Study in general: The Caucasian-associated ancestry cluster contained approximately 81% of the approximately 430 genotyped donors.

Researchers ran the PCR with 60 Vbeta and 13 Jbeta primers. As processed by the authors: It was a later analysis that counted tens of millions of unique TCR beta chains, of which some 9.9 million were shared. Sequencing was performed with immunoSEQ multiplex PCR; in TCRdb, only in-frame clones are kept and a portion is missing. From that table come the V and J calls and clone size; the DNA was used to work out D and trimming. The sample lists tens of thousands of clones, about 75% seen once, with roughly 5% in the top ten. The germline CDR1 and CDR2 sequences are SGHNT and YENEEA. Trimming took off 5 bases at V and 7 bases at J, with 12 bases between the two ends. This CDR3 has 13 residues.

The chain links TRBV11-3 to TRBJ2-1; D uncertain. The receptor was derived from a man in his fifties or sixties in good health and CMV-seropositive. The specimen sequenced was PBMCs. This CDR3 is CASSPRGFNEQFF. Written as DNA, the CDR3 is TGTGCCAGCAGCCCCCGCGGCTTTAATGAGCAGTTCTTC.